This TCR beta chain was obtained from a study of CD8 T cells in ankylosing spondylitis. Study results and limitations: Peripheral blood samples showed relatively rare disease-linked clones, and these clones were CD8+. Seemingly characteristic of ankylosing spondylitis blood was a TCR beta motif consisting of 7 or 8 highly homologous variants.

The CDR3 spans 15 residues. Germline V gene sequence: CDR1 LGHNT, CDR2 FRNRAP. The V end was cut by 4 bases, the J end by 1 base, with 12 bases between. Scientists made TCR beta libraries using quantitative 5'-RACE with molecular barcodes. TCRdb ran MiXCR on the 5' RACE reads and lists one entry per CDR3 protein. The sample includes about 200,000 distinct CDR3 sequences, 9.5% to 15% of them seen just once. This clonotype came up a few times. Its target is unknown. Sequencing was carried out using blood, either unsorted or a sorted T cell fraction (not recorded which). V and J are TRBV12-5 and TRBJ2-3; no definite D call. This TCR came from a male donor with ankylosing spondylitis or in good health (not recorded which). This CDR3 is CASGSCCRGTDTQYF. CDR3 coding DNA: TGTGCTAGTGGTTCATGCTGTCGCGGCACAGATACGCAGTATTTT. The full variable domain, its missing parts supplied by reference TRBV12-5 and TRBJ2-3, is DARVTQTPRHKVTEMGQEVTMRCQPILGHNTVFWYRQTMMQGLELLAYFRNRAPLDDSGMPKDRFSAEMPDATLATLKIQPSEPRDSAVYFCASGSCCRGTDTQYFGPGTRLTVL.